A single sample gave rise to the 13 T cell receptor beta chains below, sequenced in a study of shared clonotypes between healthy human individuals. Libraries were prepared by immunoSEQ multiplex PCR; TCRdb keeps only in-frame clonotypes and omits some of them. The sample lists about 640,000 clones; more than 70% were seen once. The sample was memory CD4+ T cells sorted from blood. The sample's subset: CD45RA-negative fraction. The receptors shown here come from a woman aged 25-40 years in good health.

This clone was seen more than once but under ten times. The chain is built from TRBV29-1 and TRBJ2-5, with D perhaps matching TRBD2 (5 bases). Per the germline V gene, CDR1 is SQVTM and CDR2 is ANQGSEA. V dropped 5 bases and J dropped 5 bases, with 9 bases sitting between them. CDR3 length: 11 amino acids. The CDR3 DNA reads as TGCAGCGTTCAGACGGGGGAGACCCAGTACTTC. Protein product: CSVQTGETQYF. The full variable domain, its missing parts supplied by reference TRBV29-1 and TRBJ2-5, is SAVISQKPSRDICQRGTSLTIQCQVDSQVTMMFWYRQQPGQSLTLIATANQGSEATYESGFVIDKFPISRPNLTFSTLTVSNMSPEDSSIYLCSVQTGETQYFGPGTRLLVL.

V gene TRBV11-2 combines with J gene TRBJ2-2; D may be TRBD1 or TRBD2 (5 bases each). The germline V gene has CDR1 SGHAT and CDR2 FQNNGV. The CDR3 totals 15 residues. Deletions cut 6 bases from V and 2 bases from J, with 13 bases between. CDR3 sequence reads: CASSTRDHNTGELFF. In nucleotides, the CDR3 is TGTGCCAGCAGTACCCGGGACCATAACACCGGGGAGCTGTTTTTT.

V is TRBV5-8 and J is TRBJ2-7; 7 nucleotides match TRBD1. This CDR3 has 14 residues. After removal of 4 bases from V and 0 bases from J, the junction contained 4 bases not matched to a gene. Germline V lookup: CDR1 SGHTS, CDR2 YDEGEE. CDR3 amino acids: CASSGGDSSYEQYF. The CDR3 DNA is TGTGCCAGCAGCGGTGGGGACAGCTCCTACGAGCAGTACTTC.

With regard to this clone: The sample holds other DNA sequences that translate to the same CDR3. The chain combines TRBV18 with TRBJ1-1; maybe TRBD1 (5 bases). CDR1 is KGHSH, CDR2 LQKENI, per germline. The CDR3 is 12 residues long. V was pared by 3 bases and J by 7 bases, with 9 bases between. This CDR3 reads CASSPDGGEAFF. CDR3 in DNA: TGTGCCAGCTCACCCGACGGGGGTGAAGCTTTCTTT.

In regard to this clone: The same CDR3 is also encoded by other DNA sequences in this sample. J is TRBJ1-5 and V is TRBV2; D unclear. From germline, CDR1 is SNHLY and CDR2 FYNNEI. The CDR3 sequence is 15 residues long. Trimming pared 1 base from V and 3 bases from J, leaving 10 bases between. CDR3 residues: CASSEGGQDNQPQHF. The CDR3 DNA sequence: TGTGCCAGCAGTGAAGGTGGGCAAGACAATCAGCCCCAGCATTTT. Variable domain in full (rest from reference TRBV2 and TRBJ1-5): EPEVTQTPSHQVTQMGQEVILRCVPISNHLYFYWYRQILGQKVEFLVSFYNNEISEKSEIFDDQFSVERPDGSNFTLKIRSTKLEDSAMYFCASSEGGQDNQPQHFGDGTRLSIL.

This CDR3 reads CASSLGSGVWGREDDTDTQYF. The CDR3, as DNA: TGTGCCAGCAGTTTGGGCTCAGGAGTCTGGGGGCGGGAGGACGACACAGATACGCAGTATTTT. The V gene is TRBV28, the J gene TRBJ2-3, with TRBD2 identical over 8 bases. The J segment lost 2 bases and the V segment lost 3 bases, leaving 22 bases of the junction unmatched. Germline V gene data show CDR1 as MDHEN and CDR2 as SYDVKM. The length of the CDR3 is 21 residues.

This clone showed up just once. The CDR3 sequence is CASSLDPGREYEQFF. The CDR3 DNA reads as TGCGCCAGCAGCTTGGACCCGGGAAGGGAATATGAGCAGTTCTTC. The chain links TRBV5-1 to TRBJ2-1; perhaps TRBD2 as D (5 bases). V dropped 0 bases and J dropped 8 bases, with 15 bases sitting between them. Germline V lookup: CDR1 SGHRS, CDR2 YFSETQ. The length of the CDR3 is 15 residues. The full variable domain, rest sourced from reference TRBV5-1 and TRBJ2-1, is KAGVTQTPRYLIKTRGQQVTLSCSPISGHRSVSWYQQTPGQGLQFLFEYFSETQRNKGNFPGRFSGRQFSNSRSEMNVSTLELGDSALYLCASSLDPGREYEQFFGPGTRLTVL.

The chain carries TRBV5-1 and TRBJ1-2; TRBD1 matches at 9 bases. The CDR3 runs 17 residues. Germline CDR1 is SGHRS and CDR2 is YFSETQ. J gave up 9 bases and V 0 bases, and 15 bases lay outside the gene matches. In DNA, the CDR3 is TGCGCCAGCAGCTTGGGTTTTAGTAACCGGGACAGGGCTAGCTACACCTTC. Protein: CASSLGFSNRDRASYTF.

In its sample, this clone was seen once. The J gene is TRBJ1-2, the V gene TRBV21-1. TRBV21-1 is classified as a pseudogene. The CDR3 runs 14 residues. The CDR3 protein is CASSPRGRNYGYTF. CDR3 nucleotides: TGTGCCAGCAGCCCGCGAGGGAGAAACTATGGCTACACCTTC.

The V and J genes are TRBV19 and TRBJ2-2; TRBD1 aligns across 8 bases. The CDR3 runs 13 residues. Germline V gene sequence: CDR1 LNHDA, CDR2 SQIVND (reference sequence). V lost 4 bases, J lost 7 bases, and 2 bases stayed unmatched. The CDR3 nucleotides are TGTGCCAGTAGTAAGACAGGGGTCGGGGAGCTGTTTTTT. This encodes CASSKTGVGELFF.

Many counts were recorded for this clone. The chain recombines TRBV27 with TRBJ2-7, with TRBD1 identical over 9 bases. The V gene's germline CDR1 is MNHEY and CDR2 SMNVEV (reference sequence). This CDR3 spans 14 amino acids. After removal of 2 bases from V and 4 bases from J, the junction contained 3 bases not matched to a gene. CDR3 amino acids: CASSLVDRGYEQYF. CDR3 DNA: TGTGCCAGCAGTTTAGTGGACAGGGGATACGAGCAGTACTTC.

The V and J genes are TRBV10-1 and TRBJ2-7; 8 bases map to TRBD1. J was trimmed by 1 base and V by 11 bases; bases with no gene match: 13. The CDR3 extends over 15 amino acids. Germline V gives CDR1 WNHNN, CDR2 SYGVQD (reference sequence). DNA for the CDR3: TGCGCCGCCCACCCCCGACAGGGGAGTTCCTACGAGCAGTACTTC. It yields the protein CAAHPRQGSSYEQYF.

The J gene is TRBJ1-1, the V gene TRBV18; D ambiguous. There are 15 residues in the CDR3. The germline gives CDR1 KGHSH, CDR2 LQKENI. The V end was cut by 2 bases, the J end by 5 bases, with 15 bases between. The CDR3 region is CASSPDRAARTEAFF. The CDR3 DNA is TGTGCCAGCTCACCAGACCGGGCAGCGAGGACTGAAGCTTTCTTT.